Listed here are 28 T cell receptor beta chains from one sample, sequenced in a study of tumor and adjacent non-tumor tissue in lung cancer. The library came from three nested PCR rounds adapted from ARM-PCR protocols. TCRdb reprocessed the multiplex PCR reads via MiXCR and lists one record per CDR3 protein. Among tens of thousands of distinct CDR3 sequences listed, about 61% were seen once. No cell sorting was done before RNA was extracted from the tissue. This non-tumor lung sample came from over 3 cm beyond the tumor edge. Specimen: distant non-tumor lung tissue. These receptors were obtained from a man between 65 and 85 years old with non-small cell lung cancer.

Note on this clonotype: The germline gene is not matched at one end of the junction; a read error may be the cause. V and J are TRBV6-5 and TRBJ1-2; D gene ambiguous. This CDR3 is built from 14 residues. Germline CDR1 reads MNHEY; CDR2 reads SVGAGI. The CDR3 coding sequence is TGTACCAGCAGCCTTTCGCACAGCCCGGATGGCTACACCTTC. Translated: CTSSLSHSPDGYTF.

This clonotype appeared many times. The genes are TRBV28 and TRBJ1-5, with 7 positions matching TRBD1. Losses at the gene ends were 5 bases for V and 3 bases for J; bases not matched to a gene: 13. The CDR3 runs 17 residues. CDR1 and CDR2 from the germline V gene are MDHEN and SYDVKM. The CDR3 sequence is CASSPLRQGSLNQPQHF. The CDR3 DNA follows: TGTGCCAGCAGTCCCCTCCGACAGGGCTCCCTCAATCAGCCCCAGCATTTT.

A note on this clonotype: A junction boundary mismatches the germline segment, possibly from a read error. The gene calls are TRBV6-1 and TRBJ2-1; 12 bases are shared with TRBD1. The CDR3 length is 16 residues. CDR1 and CDR2 (germline): MNHNS, SASEGT. CDR3 in amino acids: CANRTRDRGPYDEQFF. The CDR3 DNA sequence: TGTGCCAACAGGACACGGGACAGGGGGCCCTACGATGAGCAGTTCTTC.

This clonotype is medium-sized by share. This rearrangement joins TRBV11-2 to TRBJ2-5; D possibly corresponds to TRBD2 (5 bases). V lost 1 base and J 6 bases, leaving 12 bases between the germline ends. The CDR3 spans 14 residues. In germline, CDR1 is SGHAT, CDR2 FQNNGV. As DNA, the CDR3 is TGTGCCAGCAGCTTAGGAGGGTTCACCAAGACCCAGTACTTC. Protein product: CASSLGGFTKTQYF.

Comment on this clonotype: Sequence at one end of the junction differs from germline and may be a read error. The J gene is TRBJ2-7, the V gene TRBV6-5, with D possibly TRBD2 on 5 matching bases. CDR1 MNHEY and CDR2 SVGAGI come from the germline V gene. The CDR3 contains 11 residues. The chain's CDR3 is CAGSYGEEQYF. The CDR3, as DNA: TGTGCCGGCAGCTACGGGGAGGAGCAGTACTTC.

In the case of this clonotype: Being one base from a much bigger clone, this may be a read error. The rearrangement links TRBV20-1 to TRBJ2-1; 11 bases fit TRBD2. Germline-derived CDR1 and CDR2 are DFQATT and SNEGSKA (reference sequence). Unmatched junction bases numbered 14, after V lost 7 bases and J lost 9 bases. This CDR3 comprises 15 residues. CDR3 DNA sequence: TGCAGTGTTAGCGTGCTAGCGGGAGGCCCACTTGAGCAGTTCTTC. Translated, it gives CSVSVLAGGPLEQFF.

This clonotype was counted at least ten times. The chain couples TRBV20-1 to TRBJ1-3; TRBD1 matches 7 bases. This CDR3 is 12 amino acids long. CDR1 DFQATT and CDR2 SNEGSKA come from the germline V gene (reference sequence). J gave up 4 bases and V 6 bases, and 3 bases lay outside the gene matches. CDR3 in amino acids: CSARTGGNTIYF. As DNA, the CDR3 is TGCAGTGCCCGGACAGGAGGAAACACCATATATTTT.

The rearrangement uses TRBV11-2 and TRBJ1-5; D uncertain. The CDR3 consists of 14 residues. V was pared by 0 bases and J by 7 bases, with 10 bases between. Germline V lookup: CDR1 SGHAT, CDR2 FQNNGV. In DNA, the CDR3 is TGTGCCAGCAGCTTAGATGCGGTTAACCAGCCCCAGCATTTT. Protein sequence: CASSLDAVNQPQHF.

This sequence joins TRBV28 and TRBJ2-4; 10 bases line up with TRBD2. Trimming took 1 base from V and 1 from J; bases not matched to a gene: 4. The CDR3 runs 17 residues. From germline, CDR1 is MDHEN and CDR2 SYDVKM. The CDR3 is CASSLFGSGGAKNIQYF. The CDR3, as DNA: TGTGCCAGCAGTTTATTTGGTAGCGGGGGGGCCAAAAACATTCAGTACTTC.

The sample holds many counts of this clonotype. The chain recombines TRBV5-6 with TRBJ1-2, with 7 nucleotides matching TRBD1. J gave up 0 bases and V 4 bases, and 6 bases lay outside the gene matches. Germline-derived CDR1 and CDR2 are SGHDT and YYEEEE. The CDR3 is made up of 15 amino acids. Here the CDR3 DNA reads TGTGCCAGCAGCGCGGGACAGCAAGCTAACTATGGCTACACCTTC. Its protein is CASSAGQQANYGYTF.

This clonotype showed up many times. The chain employs TRBV12-3 or TRBV12-4 and TRBJ2-7; perhaps TRBD1 as D (5 bases). CDR3 length: 12 residues. Trimming left V 7 bases short and J 3 bases short, with 10 bases between. DNA of the CDR3: TGTGCCAGCAATGGGGCGAACTACGAGCAGTACTTC. Its translation is CASNGANYEQYF.

On this clonotype: Since the CDR3 does not end with the conserved phenylalanine or tryptophan, this likely comes from a read error. This chain uses TRBV12-3 or TRBV12-4 with TRBJ2-7; the match to TRBD2 covers 13 bases. This CDR3 spans 14 amino acids. CDR3 DNA: TGTGCCAGCAGACCGACTAGCGGGGGGTACGAACAGTACATC. This sequence encodes CASRPTSGGYEQYI.

Concerning this clonotype: A read error may explain this, as a much larger clone is one base away. The chain has TRBV5-1 and TRBJ2-1, with D possibly being TRBD1 (5 bases). The CDR3 loop spans 15 amino acids. V gave up 0 bases and J gave up 6 bases, with 13 bases separating them. From germline, CDR1 is SGHRS and CDR2 YFSETQ. Here the CDR3 reads CASSLGTWGFNEQFF. The CDR3 nucleotides are TGCGCCAGCAGCTTGGGGACATGGGGCTTCAATGAGCAGTTCTTC.

V gene TRBV14 combines with J gene TRBJ2-5; D assignment may be TRBD1 or TRBD2 (5 bases each). The CDR3 runs to 14 residues. V shed 6 bases and J shed 5 bases, with 16 bases lying between them. Germline assignment: CDR1 SGHDN and CDR2 FVKESK. The CDR3 nucleotides read TGTGCCAGCAGGCACATTGGGGGTTGGGAGACCCAGTACTTC. Its translation: CASRHIGGWETQYF.

The V call is TRBV10-3, the J call TRBJ2-3; the D gene is possibly TRBD2 (5 bases). Trimming removed 5 bases from V and 2 bases from J, with 8 bases in between. This CDR3 contains 13 residues. Looked up from germline, CDR1 is ENHRY and CDR2 is SYGVKD. The CDR3 region has the DNA TGTGCCATCAGTTGGACTCTCACAGATACGCAGTATTTT. Translation gives CAISWTLTDTQYF.

This clonotype was counted at least ten times. The chain carries TRBV4-2 and TRBJ1-6; 7 positions match TRBD1. V lost 1 base to trimming and J lost 9 bases; unmatched junction nucleotides: 12. The CDR3 is made up of 17 amino acids. Per the germline V gene, CDR1 is LGHNA and CDR2 is YNFKEQ. CDR3 protein: CASSQGSLTGAGSPLHF. The CDR3 DNA sequence: TGTGCCAGCAGCCAAGGGTCCTTAACAGGGGCAGGTTCACCCCTCCACTTT.

This clonotype was counted at least ten times. The rearrangement uses TRBV4-2 and TRBJ2-3; 7 bases fit TRBD2. The CDR3 contains 17 residues. V shed 0 bases, J shed 2 bases, and the junction held 8 bases outside the gene matches. CDR1 and CDR2 from the germline V gene are LGHNA and YNFKEQ. CDR3 nucleotides: TGTGCCAGCAGCCAAGACCGGCAGCGGGGAAACACAGATACGCAGTATTTT. Its protein product is CASSQDRQRGNTDTQYF.

This clonotype has just one count. The junction differs from germline at one of its ends, possibly a read error. This sequence joins TRBV18 and TRBJ2-1; tentatively, D is TRBD1 (7 bases). The CDR3 is 16 amino acids. Germline loops: CDR1 KGHSH, CDR2 LQKENI. CDR3 bases: TGTGTCAGCTCACCACGACTAGGGGGTCAGGGGGATGAGCAGTTCTTC. Its protein product is CVSSPRLGGQGDEQFF.

In the case of this clonotype: Germline and junction disagree at one end, which may indicate a read error. The chain uses TRBV29-1 and TRBJ2-2; D is unresolved. This CDR3 region has 14 residues. Germline loops: CDR1 SQVTM, CDR2 ANQGSEA. The CDR3 nucleotides read TGCAGCGTTGAGCACGGCTTAATGACCGAGGAGCTGTTTTTT. This sequence encodes CSVEHGLMTEELFF.

Note on this clonotype: This may arise from a read error, as a much more abundant clone is one base away. The chain recombines TRBV29-1 with TRBJ2-6; D unclear. CDR3 length: 13 amino acids. Germline V gene sequence: CDR1 SQVTM, CDR2 ANQGSEA. The CDR3 sequence is CRVASSGANVLTF. CDR3 sequence (DNA): TGCCGCGTTGCTTCTTCTGGGGCCAACGTCCTGACTTTC.

This clonotype has a handful of counts. This chain links TRBV7-9 with TRBJ2-3, with D perhaps matching TRBD2 (5 bases). The V and J ends lost 5 bases and 7 bases respectively, with 16 bases between them. Germline assignment: CDR1 SEHNR and CDR2 FQNEAQ (reference sequence). The CDR3 is made up of 14 amino acids. The CDR3 here is CASSQDGETYTQYF. CDR3 in DNA: TGTGCCAGCAGCCAGGACGGGGAGACGTATACGCAGTATTTT.

Turning to this clonotype: The junction and the germline gene differ at one end; a read error may be behind it. V usage is TRBV4-1 and J usage is TRBJ2-5; no definite D call. CDR1 MGHRA and CDR2 YSYEKL come from the germline V gene. CDR3 size: 13 residues. CDR3 coding DNA: TGTGCCAGCAACCCCGGGTCAAAAGAGACCCAGTACTTC. This sequence encodes CASNPGSKETQYF.

The rearrangement uses TRBV14 and TRBJ2-7; D not certain. Germline V gene data show CDR1 as SGHDN and CDR2 as FVKESK. V lost 7 bases and J 1 base, leaving 8 bases between the germline ends. CDR3 length equals 12 residues. CDR3 residues: CASNRYSYEQYF. CDR3 nucleotides: TGTGCCAGCAACCGATATTCCTACGAGCAGTACTTC.

The chain combines TRBV7-9 with TRBJ2-7; tentative D call: TRBD2 (6 bases). V lost 5 bases to trimming and J lost 10 bases, with 24 bases between them. The CDR3 is made up of 15 amino acids. Germline CDR1 and CDR2: SEHNR and FQNEAQ (reference sequence). CDR3 DNA: TGTGCCAGCAGCCGAAGGGCGGGACTTTCGGCCGATCAGTACTTC. Translation gives CASSRRAGLSADQYF.

In the case of this clonotype: Given a much more abundant clone one base away, this may be a read error. The chain couples TRBV6-5 to TRBJ2-7; D may be TRBD1 (6 bases). CDR3 length equals 12 residues. Per germline, CDR1 MNHEY and CDR2 SVGAGI. The CDR3 sequence is CASSTGSYEHYF. CDR3 in DNA: TGTGCCAGCAGTACAGGGTCCTACGAGCACTACTTC.

This clonotype appeared many times. This rearrangement joins TRBV11-3 to TRBJ2-3; D possibly corresponds to TRBD1 (5 bases). Per germline, CDR1 SGHNT and CDR2 YENEEA. This CDR3 has 12 amino acids. V gave up 5 bases and J gave up 4 bases, with 7 bases separating them. This CDR3 reads CASSLRADTQYF. The CDR3 region has the DNA TGTGCCAGCAGCCTCAGGGCAGATACGCAGTATTTT.

Points on this clonotype: The junction does not match germline at one end; this may be a read error. This chain joins TRBV11-2 and TRBJ2-2; 7 positions agree with TRBD2. Per the germline V gene, CDR1 is SGHAT and CDR2 is FQNNGV. This CDR3 comprises 16 residues. DNA for the CDR3: TGTGCCAGCAACTTAGATCGACTAGCCTCGGCCGGGGAGTCGTTTTTT. This sequence encodes CASNLDRLASAGESFF.

In regard to this clonotype: A much larger clone lies a single base off, so this may be a read error. The CDR3 coding sequence is TGTGTCAGCAGTCCGGACGGCGTGAATGAGCAGTTCTTC. This translates into CVSSPDGVNEQFF. The J gene is TRBJ2-1, the V gene TRBV6-4; D is unresolved. CDR1 MRHNA and CDR2 SNTAGT come from the germline V gene. The CDR3 extends over 13 amino acids.